The clone carrying this TCR beta chain has a count of ten or more. Unique molecular identifiers were incorporated when the TCRbeta library was constructed. TCRdb re-called the PCR reads with MiXCR, one entry per CDR3 protein. The sample shows around 680,000 distinct CDR3 sequences, roughly 17% of them seen only once. The sample is drawn from a study of T-cell reconstitution after alpha-beta-depleted transplantation in children. There are 13 residues in the CDR3. The V end was cut by 3 bases, the J end by 6 bases, with 12 bases between. CDR1 is SGDLS and CDR2 is YYNGEE in the germline V gene. This chain joins TRBV9 and TRBJ1-2, with D possibly matching TRBD1 (5 bases). The sample in question was PBMCs from the stem cell graft donor, obtained from the stem cell graft. The clonotype comes from a human donor who donated a stem cell graft to a child with acute myeloid leukemia. The CDR3 coding sequence is TGTGCCAGCAGCGCAAATGAAGGGGATGGCTACACCTTC. Protein: CASSANEGDGYTF.